This passage covers 21 T cell receptor beta chains from one sample sequenced in a study of T-cell reconstitution after alpha-beta-depleted transplantation in children. Unique molecular identifiers were incorporated into the prepared TCRbeta library. TCRdb passed the PCR reads through MiXCR, listing each CDR3 protein once. The repertoire has 250,000 to 400,000 distinct CDR3 sequences, around 25% of them found once; the top ten carry approximately 10%. This specimen consisted of PBMCs, mostly from graft donor cells, obtained 180 days after TCRalphabeta/CD19-depleted stem cell transplant. The receptors shown here come from a male patient younger than 18 who had a stem cell transplant for acute lymphoblastic leukemia, so the T cells may come from the graft donor.

This clonotype was seen more than once but under ten times. The CDR3 region has the DNA TGTGCCAGCAGCGCCGAATTGGCGGGAGGGGTGAGTGAGCAGTTCTTC. It is translated as CASSAELAGGVSEQFF. The chain is built from TRBV21-1 and TRBJ2-1; the table's D call of TRBD2 was not tested on the DNA. TRBV21-1 is a documented pseudogene. The CDR3 spans 16 residues.

This clonotype was counted once. The chain joins TRBV5-4 to TRBJ2-7, with D possibly TRBD1 on 5 matching bases. V lost 2 bases and J 7 bases, leaving 10 bases between the germline ends. Germline loops: CDR1 SGHNT, CDR2 YYREEE (reference sequence). This CDR3 has 12 amino acids. The CDR3 protein is CASSLPRGEQYF. The CDR3 DNA reads as TGTGCCAGCAGCTTACCAAGGGGAGAGCAGTACTTC.

J is TRBJ2-1 and V is TRBV11-1; D is uncertain. Trimming removed 7 bases at V and 0 bases at J, with 10 bases between. This CDR3 spans 14 amino acids. Germline CDR1 and CDR2: SGHAT and FQDESV (reference sequence). The CDR3 loop reads CASIDSSSYNEQFF. The DNA of the CDR3 is TGTGCCAGCATCGACTCTAGCTCCTACAATGAGCAGTTCTTC.

This clonotype was picked up one time. One end of the junction is discordant with germline, which a read error may explain. V gene TRBV5-1 combines with J gene TRBJ2-7; tentative D call: TRBD2 (5 bases). Looked up from germline, CDR1 is SGHRS and CDR2 is YFSETQ. The CDR3 runs to 14 residues. DNA of the CDR3: TGCGTCAGCAGTGCGGACTCGGTGTTCTACGAGCAGTACTTC. Residues: CVSSADSVFYEQYF.

J is TRBJ2-7 and V is TRBV6-5; D assignment may be TRBD1 or TRBD2 (5 bases each). Germline V gene data show CDR1 as MNHEY and CDR2 as SVGAGI. Trimming stripped 5 bases from V and 0 bases from J, with 14 bases between. The CDR3 runs to 15 residues. CDR3 coding DNA: TGTGCCAGCAGTACTAGATGGGGGAGCTCCTACGAGCAGTACTTC. It encodes CASSTRWGSSYEQYF.

This chain joins TRBV29-1 and TRBJ2-3, with 9 nucleotides matching TRBD1. V lost 6 bases to trimming and J lost 2 bases; unmatched junction nucleotides: 15. The CDR3 covers 17 residues. Germline CDR1 reads SQVTM; CDR2 reads ANQGSEA. CDR3 sequence reads: CSVEKGTGFPSTDTQYF. CDR3 in DNA: TGCAGCGTGGAGAAGGGGACAGGGTTCCCTTCCACAGATACGCAGTATTTT.

This clonotype has a handful of counts. The V gene is TRBV7-6, the J gene TRBJ1-4; 7 nucleotides agree with TRBD1. V was pared by 5 bases and J by 3 bases, with 6 bases of the junction left unmatched. The germline CDR1 and CDR2 sequences are SGHVS and FNYEAQ. The CDR3 sequence is 15 residues long. The CDR3 protein is CASSPRGLSNEKLFF. Here the CDR3 DNA reads TGTGCCAGCAGCCCCAGGGGGTTGTCTAATGAAAAACTGTTTTTT.

In its sample, this clonotype was seen a few times. The rearrangement uses TRBV5-1 and TRBJ2-7, with D perhaps TRBD2 (5 bases). CDR3 size: 15 residues. Germline V gene lookup returns CDR1 SGHRS and CDR2 YFSETQ. Trimming took off 0 bases at V and 3 bases at J, with 13 bases between the two ends. CDR3 sequence reads: CASSLELGDFYEQYF. The CDR3 DNA follows: TGCGCCAGCAGCTTGGAGTTGGGAGATTTCTACGAGCAGTACTTC.

This clonotype showed up just a few times. The gene calls are TRBV5-1 and TRBJ2-5; D is perhaps TRBD1 (5 bases). V lost 3 bases to trimming and J lost 5 bases, with 11 bases between them. Germline values: CDR1 SGHRS, CDR2 YFSETQ. The CDR3 has 13 residues. This CDR3 reads CASSSTRVETQYF. Written as DNA, the CDR3 is TGCGCCAGCAGCTCAACCAGGGTGGAGACCCAGTACTTC.

This clonotype turned up a few times. V usage is TRBV20-1 and J usage is TRBJ1-1; 8 positions match TRBD1. This CDR3 comprises 13 residues. CDR1 DFQATT and CDR2 SNEGSKA come from the germline V gene (reference sequence). J lost 1 base, V lost 5 bases, and 3 bases had no gene match. The CDR3: CSAQGAGNTEAFF. Here the CDR3 DNA reads TGCAGTGCTCAGGGGGCAGGGAACACTGAAGCTTTCTTT.

V gene TRBV5-1 combines with J gene TRBJ2-6, with D possibly matching TRBD1 (5 bases). The CDR3 consists of 16 residues. Between the trimmed V and J ends, which lost 4 bases and 0 bases, there was a span of 11 bases. CDR1 and CDR2 from the germline V gene are SGHRS and YFSETQ. The CDR3 region is CASSRRQFSGANVLTF. CDR3 sequence (DNA): TGCGCCAGCAGCCGTCGACAGTTCTCTGGGGCCAACGTCCTGACTTTC.

The sample holds a few counts of this clonotype. The chain has TRBV7-9 and TRBJ2-1; D is ambiguous. Trimming shortened V by 9 bases and J by 2 bases, and 11 bases separated the two germline ends. Germline values: CDR1 SEHNR, CDR2 FQNEAQ (reference sequence). This CDR3 is 13 amino acids long. CDR3 coding DNA: TGTGCCAGTGTTTCGGCCCCCTACAATGAGCAGTTCTTC. The encoded protein is CASVSAPYNEQFF. The full variable domain, its missing parts supplied by reference TRBV7-9 and TRBJ2-1, is DTGVSQNPRHKITKRGQNVTFRCDPISEHNRLYWYRQTLGQGPEFLTYFQNEAQLEKSRLLSDRFSAERPKGSFSTLEIQRTEQGDSAMYLCASVSAPYNEQFFGPGTRLTVL.

The sample holds a few counts of this clonotype. The chain joins TRBV2 to TRBJ2-7; the D gene is possibly TRBD2 (5 bases). The CDR3 has 15 amino acids. Germline V CDR1 and CDR2: SNHLY, FYNNEI. V dropped 9 bases and J dropped 2 bases, with 20 bases sitting between them. CDR3: CARREPGEKTYEQYF. The CDR3 nucleotides are TGTGCCAGGAGAGAGCCCGGGGAGAAAACCTACGAGCAGTACTTC.

The chain is built from TRBV6-2 or TRBV6-3 and TRBJ2-5; 14 bases fit TRBD2. The J segment lost 3 bases and the V segment lost 5 bases, leaving 5 bases of the junction unmatched. The CDR3 loop spans 16 amino acids. Germline CDR1 reads MNHEY; CDR2 reads SVGEGT. The CDR3 here is CASSRGTSGRKETQYF. CDR3 bases: TGTGCCAGCAGTCGCGGGACTAGCGGGAGAAAAGAGACCCAGTACTTC.

This clonotype was picked up a small number of times. The chain has TRBV12-5 and TRBJ2-3; TRBD2 is a possible D gene (6 bases). Trimming removed 3 bases at V and 2 bases at J, with 15 bases between. Germline-derived CDR1 and CDR2 are LGHNT and FRNRAP. This CDR3 has 16 amino acids. CDR3 amino acids: CASGFWAGTYTDTQYF. DNA of the CDR3: TGTGCTAGTGGTTTTTGGGCGGGAACCTACACAGATACGCAGTATTTT.

The chain joins TRBV7-2 to TRBJ2-5, with D perhaps matching TRBD1 (5 bases). V gave up 5 bases and J gave up 5 bases, with 15 bases separating them. Germline V CDR1 and CDR2: SGHTA, FQGNSA. CDR3 length: 14 residues. The CDR3 DNA reads as TGTGCCAGCAGCCGAGACAGCTTTATGGAGACCCAGTACTTC. Its translation is CASSRDSFMETQYF.

The CDR3 here is CASSLTPGLRATQYF. CDR3 coding DNA: TGTGCCAGCAGCTTAACGCCGGGGCTCAGAGCAACCCAGTACTTC. The chain couples TRBV7-3 to TRBJ2-5; possibly TRBD1 or TRBD2 for D (5 bases each). V was pared by 0 bases and J by 8 bases, with 16 bases between. CDR1 SGHTA and CDR2 FQGTGA come from the germline V gene. This CDR3 region has 15 residues.

The J gene is TRBJ1-1, the V gene TRBV7-2; D is unclear. This CDR3 has 15 amino acids. Germline CDR1 is SGHTA and CDR2 is FQGNSA. V shed 2 bases and J shed 2 bases, with 12 bases lying between them. The CDR3 nucleotides read TGTGCCAGCAGCTTATCCGGAGGTTACAACACTGAAGCTTTCTTT. Translated, it gives CASSLSGGYNTEAFF.

The genes are TRBV5-1 and TRBJ1-2; possibly TRBD1 for D (6 bases). The CDR3 runs 18 residues. Germline V gene data show CDR1 as SGHRS and CDR2 as YFSETQ. V dropped 0 bases and J dropped 2 bases, with 20 bases sitting between them. CDR3 amino acids: CASSLVLSDSPLNYGYTF. Written as DNA, the CDR3 is TGCGCCAGCAGCTTGGTGCTGTCGGACAGCCCTTTAAACTATGGCTACACCTTC. Filled out from reference TRBV5-1 and TRBJ1-2, the complete variable domain reads KAGVTQTPRYLIKTRGQQVTLSCSPISGHRSVSWYQQTPGQGLQFLFEYFSETQRNKGNFPGRFSGRQFSNSRSEMNVSTLELGDSALYLCASSLVLSDSPLNYGYTFGSGTRLTVV.

In the case of this clonotype: Relative to the germline gene, one junction end is altered; a read error may explain this. The chain's CDR3 is CACSHRPGTSGGWDTQYF. The DNA of the CDR3 is TGTGCCTGCAGCCATCGTCCCGGGACTAGCGGGGGATGGGATACGCAGTATTTT. This chain joins TRBV3-1 and TRBJ2-3, with 14 bases matching TRBD2. From germline, CDR1 is LGHDT and CDR2 YNNKEL (reference sequence). This CDR3 has 18 amino acids.

This clonotype was seen a handful of times. The genes are TRBV12-3 or TRBV12-4 and TRBJ2-7, with D perhaps TRBD1 or TRBD2 (5 bases each). Trimming stripped 5 bases from V and 2 bases from J, with 16 bases between. This CDR3 contains 15 residues. The CDR3 region has the DNA TGTGCCAGCAGTCTAATCCCGGGACGGACCTACGAGCAGTACTTC. This encodes CASSLIPGRTYEQYF.